This T cell receptor beta chain was profiled in a study of CD4 T cell repertoires in COVID-19 (dated by TCRdb to about 2021). Study-wide context: To analyze cross-reactivity, CFSE-low cells were expanded with IL-2 for approximately 9 days and then labeled again and restimulated with spike proteins from other coronaviruses. In COVID-19-recovered individuals, the study described naturally processed CD4+ T cell responses to SARS-CoV-2 spike and nucleoprotein and used TCR Vbeta sequencing to evaluate clonal composition. In a few recovered individuals, the TCR Vbeta repertoire of SARS-CoV-2-reactive T cells was analyzed at the subset level.

The time point tag for this specimen amounts to: sample from a COVID-19-recovered individual after infection. The donors were patients who had recovered from mild-to-severe COVID-19. Memory T cell samples that were not cultured were sequenced immediately after ex vivo isolation. CD4+ total memory, central memory, effector memory and circulating T follicular helper cells were isolated from peripheral blood mononuclear cells. About this clone: What antigen it recognizes has not been identified. No per-base quality is available; no much larger clone lies one base away.

Beyond this particular receptor, the publication reports: Several of the most expanded SARS-CoV-2-reactive clonotypes were shared between two or all three memory subsets, suggesting intraclonal diversification. Between about 6 and 28% of SARS-CoV-2 clonotypes were also detected in SARS-CoV and/or HKU1 spike-stimulated secondary cultures, consistent with cross-reactivity.

The CDR3 holds 15 amino acids from the cysteine to the phenylalanine. Only the CDR3 DNA is retained, 45 bases long and in frame from the first base. CDR1 and CDR2, per the germline V gene, are SGHAT and FQNNGV. The junction shows trimming of 3 bases on V and 0 bases on J, and the gene matches do not reach 4 bases of it. Library preparation used the immunoSEQ multiplex PCR assay. In the original analysis: The Chao-Jaccard similarity index and the number of shared clonotypes were used to measure repertoire overlap between subsets. TCRdb carries this immuneACCESS record with in-frame sequences only. Its versions omit some clonotypes, under half of them owing to an unresolved V gene in the studies checked, with the rest unexplained. For V, J and clone size, that table is used; D and trimming come from the DNA. Recorded for this sample are over 75,000 clones; roughly four fifths of them occurred a single time. The ten largest clones take up over 0.45% of the sample.

This clonotype was sampled from a human donor who had COVID-19. The chain uses TRBV11-2 and TRBJ1-1; 7 central bases correspond to TRBD1. The material sequenced was CD4+ T cells from peripheral blood, taken after recovery from COVID-19. The bases are TGTGCCAGCAGCTTCTCCGGGACAGTGAACACTGAAGCTTTCTTT. Its translation reads: CASSFSGTVNTEAFF.